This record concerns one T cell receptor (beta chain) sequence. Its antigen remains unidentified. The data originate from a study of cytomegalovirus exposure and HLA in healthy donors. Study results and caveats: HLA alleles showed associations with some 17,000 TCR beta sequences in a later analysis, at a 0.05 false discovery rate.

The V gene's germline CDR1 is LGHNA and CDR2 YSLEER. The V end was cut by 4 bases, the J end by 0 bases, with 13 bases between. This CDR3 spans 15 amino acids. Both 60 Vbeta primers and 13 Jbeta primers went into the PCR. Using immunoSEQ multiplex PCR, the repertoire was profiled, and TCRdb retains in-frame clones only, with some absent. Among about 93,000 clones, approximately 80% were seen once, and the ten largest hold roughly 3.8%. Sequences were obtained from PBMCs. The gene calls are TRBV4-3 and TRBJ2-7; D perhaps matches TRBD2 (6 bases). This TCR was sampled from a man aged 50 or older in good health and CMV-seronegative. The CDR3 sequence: CASSRSSESSYEQYF. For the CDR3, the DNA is TGCGCCAGCAGCCGCTCTAGCGAGAGCTCCTACGAGCAGTACTTC.